Below, 16 T cell receptor beta chains from the same sample are listed, as sequenced in a study of chemoradiotherapy in HPV16-positive cancers. Profiled with immunoSEQ multiplex PCR; TCRdb holds only in-frame clones, not every one. The sample holds nearly 9,000 clones, around 66% seen once. Sampling was conducted from a patient who underwent chemoradiotherapy. These receptors originate from a human donor with HPV-associated anogenital cancer.

This rearrangement joins TRBV30 to TRBJ1-3; possible D gene TRBD1, 5 bases. Trimming stripped 5 bases from V and 0 bases from J, with 8 bases between. CDR3 length: 13 amino acids. Germline V gene sequence: CDR1 GTSNPN, CDR2 SVGIG (reference sequence). The CDR3 loop is CAWAGLSGNTIYF. In DNA, the CDR3 is TGTGCCTGGGCAGGGCTCTCTGGAAACACCATATATTTT.

This rearrangement joins TRBV10-2 to TRBJ1-1, with TRBD1 identical over 7 bases. CDR1 and CDR2 (germline): WSHSY, SAAADI. The CDR3 is made up of 14 amino acids. Trimming removed 1 base from V and 3 bases from J; junction bases left unmatched: 2. The CDR3, as DNA: TGCGCCAGCAGTGAGTGGCAGGGGGACACTGAAGCTTTCTTT. Translated: CASSEWQGDTEAFF.

This chain connects TRBV29-1 to TRBJ2-5; D perhaps matches TRBD1 (6 bases). The tail of the sequence fits TRBJ2-7 better, so the J call may be wrong. The CDR3 totals 11 residues. CDR1 is SQVTM and CDR2 is ANQGSEA in the germline V gene. The CDR3 loop reads CSVTGSYEQYF. The CDR3 DNA reads as TGCAGCGTAACAGGGAGCTACGAGCAGTACTTC.

The CDR3 reads CASGELANYGYTF. As DNA, the CDR3 is TGTGCCAGCGGAGAACTAGCTAACTATGGCTACACCTTC. The V gene is TRBV2, the J gene TRBJ1-2; D uncertain. With 8 bases removed from V and 0 bases from J, the gap between germline ends came to 10 bases. Germline loops: CDR1 SNHLY, CDR2 FYNNEI. The CDR3 contains 13 residues.

V gene TRBV28 combines with J gene TRBJ1-4; 7 bases map to TRBD1. Germline lookup yields CDR1 MDHEN and CDR2 SYDVKM. V lost 4 bases, J lost 7 bases, and 6 bases stayed unmatched. The CDR3 covers 14 residues. The CDR3 DNA sequence: TGTGCCAGCAGTTCACAGGGGAGCGGTGAAAAACTGTTTTTT. It is translated as CASSSQGSGEKLFF.

V is TRBV2 and J is TRBJ2-3; 16 nucleotides align to TRBD2. V lost 8 bases and J lost 8; bases outside the gene matches: 7. The CDR3 contains 15 residues. Germline CDR1 reads SNHLY; CDR2 reads FYNNEI. CDR3 coding DNA: TGTGCCAGCTCTGGGACTAGCGGGGGGGCCGGTACGCAGTATTTT. This encodes CASSGTSGGAGTQYF.

The CDR3 is CASSAHSGTINTEAFF. The CDR3, as DNA: TGTGCCAGTAGTGCACATTCAGGGACAATCAACACTGAAGCTTTCTTT. The rearrangement joins TRBV19 to TRBJ1-1, with a weak D call TRBD1 (6 bases). The CDR3 runs to 16 residues. V gave up 5 bases and J gave up 2 bases, with 18 bases separating them. Germline V lookup: CDR1 LNHDA, CDR2 SQIVND (reference sequence).

The V call is TRBV10-2, the J call TRBJ2-1; 7 bases map to TRBD2. Unmatched junction bases numbered 5, after V lost 3 bases and J lost 9 bases. Germline V gene sequence: CDR1 WSHSY, CDR2 SAAADI. The CDR3 covers 13 residues. CDR3 sequence (DNA): TGCGCCAGCAGTGACCCCAGCGGGATTGAGCAGTTCTTC. This gives the protein CASSDPSGIEQFF.

J is TRBJ2-7 and V is TRBV7-9; D unclear. The length of the CDR3 is 12 residues. CDR1 and CDR2 from the germline V gene are SEHNR and FQNEAQ (reference sequence). The V and J ends lost 3 bases and 6 bases respectively, with 9 bases between them. CDR3 DNA: TGTGCCAGCAGCTTCTATATGGGCGAGCAGTACTTC. Its protein is CASSFYMGEQYF.

The chain couples TRBV7-2 to TRBJ1-5; D possibly corresponds to TRBD1 (5 bases). V dropped 4 bases and J dropped 3 bases, with 7 bases sitting between them. The CDR3 runs 13 residues. Germline V gene data show CDR1 as SGHTA and CDR2 as FQGNSA. In DNA form, the CDR3 reads TGTGCCAGCAGCTCAGGGATCAATCAGCCCCAGCATTTT. Translation: CASSSGINQPQHF.

The chain recombines TRBV6-6 with TRBJ2-5, with D uncertain. The V end lost 4 bases, the J end lost 4 bases, and 4 bases lay between the germline ends. Per germline, CDR1 MNHNY and CDR2 SVGAGI (reference sequence). The CDR3 has 11 amino acids. The CDR3 sequence is CASSWGETQYF. CDR3 sequence (DNA): TGTGCCAGCAGTTGGGGAGAGACCCAGTACTTC.

This chain links TRBV29-1 with TRBJ2-3; no clear D. Per the germline V gene, CDR1 is SQVTM and CDR2 is ANQGSEA. CDR3 length equals 13 residues. Trimming shortened V by 4 bases and J by 4 bases, and 12 bases separated the two germline ends. In DNA form, the CDR3 reads TGCAGCGTTGCCGACTCTTTTTCAGATACGCAGTATTTT. Translated, it gives CSVADSFSDTQYF.

For this clone: One end of the junction fails to match germline, which may point to a read error. The chain joins TRBV5-1 to TRBJ2-1; 12 nucleotides agree with TRBD2. The CDR3 has 13 residues. Germline values: CDR1 SGHRS, CDR2 YFSETQ. This CDR3 reads CASSLRLAGGPIF. The CDR3 bases are TGCGCCAGCAGCTTGCGCCTAGCGGGGGGGCCGATCTTC.

V and J are TRBV5-4 and TRBJ2-3, with D unclear. The V end was cut by 2 bases, the J end by 1 base, with 5 bases between. The CDR3 length is 13 residues. Germline V gene sequence: CDR1 SGHNT, CDR2 YYREEE (reference sequence). The CDR3 nucleotides read TGTGCCAGCAGCTTTCGGGGCACAGATACGCAGTATTTT. Protein sequence: CASSFRGTDTQYF.

The chain links TRBV9 to TRBJ2-4, with 13 bases that match TRBD2. From germline, CDR1 is SGDLS and CDR2 YYNGEE. V lost 3 bases and J lost 1; bases outside the gene matches: 7. The CDR3 has 18 residues. For the CDR3, the DNA is TGTGCCAGCAGCGAACTAGCGGGGGGGCTTTCGGCCAAAAACATTCAGTACTTC. It codes for CASSELAGGLSAKNIQYF.

The J gene is TRBJ2-7, the V gene TRBV7-2, with TRBD1 identical over 7 bases. J was trimmed by 2 bases and V by 1 base; bases with no gene match: 2. The V gene's germline CDR1 is SGHTA and CDR2 FQGNSA. This CDR3 spans 14 amino acids. CDR3: CASSLEQGAYEQYF. DNA for the CDR3: TGTGCCAGCAGCTTAGAGCAGGGGGCCTACGAGCAGTACTTC.